The source of this T cell receptor (beta chain) is a study of cytomegalovirus exposure and HLA in healthy donors. Some clones are missing from TCRdb's copy, which holds only in-frame ones; the method was immunoSEQ multiplex PCR. The sample yields 80,000 to 95,000 clones, 95% to 97% seen once. CDR1 and CDR2 (germline): MDHEN, SYDVKM. This CDR3 region has 15 residues. V shed 2 bases, J shed 0 bases, and the junction held 4 bases outside the gene matches. The rearrangement joins TRBV28 to TRBJ2-7, with 7 bases identical to TRBD2. The sequenced sample consisted of PBMCs. This sequence originates from a woman in her late teens or twenties in good health and CMV-seronegative. CDR3 region: CASSLVGGSSYEQYF. In nucleotides, the CDR3 is TGTGCCAGCAGTTTAGTGGGCGGGAGCTCCTACGAGCAGTACTTC. Full variable domain (outside the CDR3, taken from reference TRBV28 and TRBJ2-7): DVKVTQSSRYLVKRTGEKVFLECVQDMDHENMFWYRQDPGLGLRLIYFSYDVKMKEKGDIPEGYSVSREKKERFSLILESASTNQTSMYLCASSLVGGSSYEQYFGPGTRLTVT.